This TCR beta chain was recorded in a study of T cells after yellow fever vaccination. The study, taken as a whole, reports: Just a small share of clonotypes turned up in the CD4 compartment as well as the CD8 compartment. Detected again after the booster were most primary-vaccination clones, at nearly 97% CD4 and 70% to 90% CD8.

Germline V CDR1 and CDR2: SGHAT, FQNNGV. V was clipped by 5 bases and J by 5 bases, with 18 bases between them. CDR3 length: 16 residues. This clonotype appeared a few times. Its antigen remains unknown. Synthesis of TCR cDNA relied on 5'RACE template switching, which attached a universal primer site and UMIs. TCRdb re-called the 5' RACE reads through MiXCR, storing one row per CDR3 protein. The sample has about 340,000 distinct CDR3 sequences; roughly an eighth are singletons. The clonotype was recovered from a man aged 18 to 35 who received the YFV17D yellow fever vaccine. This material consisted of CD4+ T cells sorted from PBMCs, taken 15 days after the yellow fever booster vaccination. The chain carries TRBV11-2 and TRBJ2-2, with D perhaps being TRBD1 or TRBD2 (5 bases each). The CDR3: CASSPRGPPGTGELFF. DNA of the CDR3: TGTGCCAGCAGCCCGAGGGGACCTCCGGGAACCGGGGAGCTGTTTTTT.